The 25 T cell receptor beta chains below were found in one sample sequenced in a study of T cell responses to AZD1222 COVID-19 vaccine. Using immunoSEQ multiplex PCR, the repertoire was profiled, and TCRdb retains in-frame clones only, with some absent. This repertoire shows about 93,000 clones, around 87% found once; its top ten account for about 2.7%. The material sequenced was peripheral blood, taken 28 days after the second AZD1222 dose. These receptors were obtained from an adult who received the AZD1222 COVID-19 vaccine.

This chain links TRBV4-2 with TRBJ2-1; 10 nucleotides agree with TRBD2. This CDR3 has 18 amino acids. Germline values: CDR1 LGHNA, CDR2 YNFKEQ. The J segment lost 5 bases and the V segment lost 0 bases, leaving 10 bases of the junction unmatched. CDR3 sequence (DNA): TGTGCCAGCAGCCAAGATCCCCTAGCGGGAGAAAGAGACAATGAGCAGTTCTTC. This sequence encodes CASSQDPLAGERDNEQFF.

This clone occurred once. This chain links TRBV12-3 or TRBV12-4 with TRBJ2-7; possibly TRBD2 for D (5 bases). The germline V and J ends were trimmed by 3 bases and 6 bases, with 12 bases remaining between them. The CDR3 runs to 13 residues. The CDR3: CASSFLEAGEQYF. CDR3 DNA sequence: TGTGCCAGCAGTTTTCTTGAGGCGGGCGAGCAGTACTTC.

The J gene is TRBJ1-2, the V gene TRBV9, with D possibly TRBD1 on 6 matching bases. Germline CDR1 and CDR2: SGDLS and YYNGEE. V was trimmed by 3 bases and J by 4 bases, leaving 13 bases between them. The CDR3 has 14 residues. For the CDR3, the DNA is TGTGCCAGCAGCGGACAAGGGGGTGTCTATGGCTACACCTTC. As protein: CASSGQGGVYGYTF.

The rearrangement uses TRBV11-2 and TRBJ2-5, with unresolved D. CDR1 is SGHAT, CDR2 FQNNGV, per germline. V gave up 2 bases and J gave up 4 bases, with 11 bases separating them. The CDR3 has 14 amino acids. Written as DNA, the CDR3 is TGTGCCAGCAGCTTATTTAGGGAAATAGAGACCCAGTACTTC. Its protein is CASSLFREIETQYF.

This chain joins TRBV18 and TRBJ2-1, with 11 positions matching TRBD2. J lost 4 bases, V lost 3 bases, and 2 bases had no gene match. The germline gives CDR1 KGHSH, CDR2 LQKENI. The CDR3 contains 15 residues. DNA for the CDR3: TGTGCCAGCTCACCTACTAGCGGGGGATACAATGAGCAGTTCTTC. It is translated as CASSPTSGGYNEQFF.

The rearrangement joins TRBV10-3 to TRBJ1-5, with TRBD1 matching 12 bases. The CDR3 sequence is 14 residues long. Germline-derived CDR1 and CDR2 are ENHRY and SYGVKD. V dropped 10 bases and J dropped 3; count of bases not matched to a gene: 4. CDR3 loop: CATGTGGYNQPQHF. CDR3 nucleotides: TGTGCCACAGGGACAGGGGGCTACAATCAGCCCCAGCATTTT.

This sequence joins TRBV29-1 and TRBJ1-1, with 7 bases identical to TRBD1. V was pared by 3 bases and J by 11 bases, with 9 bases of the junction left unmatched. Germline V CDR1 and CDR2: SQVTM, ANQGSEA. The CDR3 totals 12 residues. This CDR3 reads CSVDPKGAGAFF. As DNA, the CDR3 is TGCAGCGTTGACCCCAAGGGGGCTGGGGCTTTCTTT.

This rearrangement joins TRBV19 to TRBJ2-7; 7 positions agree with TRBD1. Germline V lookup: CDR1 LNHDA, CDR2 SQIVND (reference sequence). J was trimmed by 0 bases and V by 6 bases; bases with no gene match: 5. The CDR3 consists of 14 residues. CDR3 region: CASRPGQNSYEQYF. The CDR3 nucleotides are TGTGCCAGTAGACCGGGACAGAACTCCTACGAGCAGTACTTC.

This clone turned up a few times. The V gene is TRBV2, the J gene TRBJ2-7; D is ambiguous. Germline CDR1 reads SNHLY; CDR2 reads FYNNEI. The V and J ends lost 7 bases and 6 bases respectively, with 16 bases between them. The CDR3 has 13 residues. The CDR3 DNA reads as TGTGCCAGCATGATCCAGCCGCGGTCCGAGCAGTACTTC. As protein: CASMIQPRSEQYF.

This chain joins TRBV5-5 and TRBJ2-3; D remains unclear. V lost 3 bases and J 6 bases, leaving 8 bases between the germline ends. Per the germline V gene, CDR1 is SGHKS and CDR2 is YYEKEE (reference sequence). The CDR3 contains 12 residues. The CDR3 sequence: CASSWDKDTQYF. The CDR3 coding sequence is TGTGCCAGCAGCTGGGATAAGGATACGCAGTATTTT.

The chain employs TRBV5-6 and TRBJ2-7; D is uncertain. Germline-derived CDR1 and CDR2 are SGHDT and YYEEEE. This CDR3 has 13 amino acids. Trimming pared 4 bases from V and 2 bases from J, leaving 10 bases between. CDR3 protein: CASSRYSTYEQYF. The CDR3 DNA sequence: TGTGCCAGCAGCCGGTACTCGACCTACGAGCAGTACTTC.

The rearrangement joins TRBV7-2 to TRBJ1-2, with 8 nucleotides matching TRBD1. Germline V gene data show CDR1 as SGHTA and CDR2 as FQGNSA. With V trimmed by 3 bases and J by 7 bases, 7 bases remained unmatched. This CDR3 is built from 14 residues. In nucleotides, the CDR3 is TGTGCCAGCAGCTTGAACAGGGGGTTGACTGGCTACACCTTC. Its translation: CASSLNRGLTGYTF.

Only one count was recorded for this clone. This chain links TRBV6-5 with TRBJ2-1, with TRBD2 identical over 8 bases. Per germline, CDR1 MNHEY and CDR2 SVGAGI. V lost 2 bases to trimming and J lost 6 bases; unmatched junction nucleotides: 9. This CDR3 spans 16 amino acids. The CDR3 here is CASSYHRAGVGNEQFF. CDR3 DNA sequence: TGTGCCAGCAGTTACCACAGAGCGGGAGTGGGCAATGAGCAGTTCTTC.

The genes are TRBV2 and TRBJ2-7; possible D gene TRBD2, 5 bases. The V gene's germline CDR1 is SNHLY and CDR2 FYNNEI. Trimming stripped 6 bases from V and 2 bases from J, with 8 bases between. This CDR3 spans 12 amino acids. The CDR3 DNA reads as TGTGCCAGCAGCAGCGGACCCTACGAGCAGTACTTC. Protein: CASSSGPYEQYF.

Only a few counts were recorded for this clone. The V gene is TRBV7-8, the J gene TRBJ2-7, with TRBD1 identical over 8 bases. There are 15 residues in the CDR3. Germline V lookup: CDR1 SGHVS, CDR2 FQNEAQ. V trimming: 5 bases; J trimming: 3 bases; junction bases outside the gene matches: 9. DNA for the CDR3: TGTGCCAGCAGCCAAGACCGGGACAGGCTCTACGAGCAGTACTTC. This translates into CASSQDRDRLYEQYF.

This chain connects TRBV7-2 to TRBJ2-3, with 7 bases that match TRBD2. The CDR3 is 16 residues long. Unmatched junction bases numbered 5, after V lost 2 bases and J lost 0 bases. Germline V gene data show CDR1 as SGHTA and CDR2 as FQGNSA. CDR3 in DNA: TGTGCCAGCAGCTTACTCCGGGACTATAGCACAGATACGCAGTATTTT. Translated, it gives CASSLLRDYSTDTQYF.

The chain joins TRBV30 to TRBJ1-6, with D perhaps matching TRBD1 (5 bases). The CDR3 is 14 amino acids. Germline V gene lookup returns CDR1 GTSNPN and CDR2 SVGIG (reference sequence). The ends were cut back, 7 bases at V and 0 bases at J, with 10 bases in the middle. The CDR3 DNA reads TGTGCCTTGCGACAGAGCTCCTATAATTCACCCCTCCACTTT. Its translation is CALRQSSYNSPLHF.

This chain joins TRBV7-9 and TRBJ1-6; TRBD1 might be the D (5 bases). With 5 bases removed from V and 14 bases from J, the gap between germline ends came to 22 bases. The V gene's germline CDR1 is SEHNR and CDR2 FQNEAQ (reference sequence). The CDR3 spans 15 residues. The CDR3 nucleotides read TGTGCCAGCAGCCCCAACGCGTTAACAGGTTTCACCCTCCACTTT. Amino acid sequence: CASSPNALTGFTLHF.

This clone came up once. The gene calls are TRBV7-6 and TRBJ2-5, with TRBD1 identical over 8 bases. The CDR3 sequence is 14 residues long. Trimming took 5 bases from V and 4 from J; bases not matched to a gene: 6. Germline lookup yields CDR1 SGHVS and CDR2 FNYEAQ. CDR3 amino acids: CASSIDRGGETQYF. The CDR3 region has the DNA TGTGCCAGCAGCATTGACAGGGGAGGAGAGACCCAGTACTTC.

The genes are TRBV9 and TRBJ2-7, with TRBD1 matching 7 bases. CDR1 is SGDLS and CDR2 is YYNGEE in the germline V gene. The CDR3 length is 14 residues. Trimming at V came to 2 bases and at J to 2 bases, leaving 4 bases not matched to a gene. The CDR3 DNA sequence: TGTGCCAGCAGCGTCACAGGGGTGCCCTACGAGCAGTACTTC. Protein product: CASSVTGVPYEQYF.

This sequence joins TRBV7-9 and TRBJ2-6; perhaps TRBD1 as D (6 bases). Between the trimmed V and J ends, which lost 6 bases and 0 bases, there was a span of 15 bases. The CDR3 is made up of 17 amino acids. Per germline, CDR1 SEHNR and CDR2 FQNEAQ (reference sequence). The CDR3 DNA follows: TGTGCCAGCAGTGACAGGTCTGCTTTCTCTGGGGCCAACGTCCTGACTTTC. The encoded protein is CASSDRSAFSGANVLTF.

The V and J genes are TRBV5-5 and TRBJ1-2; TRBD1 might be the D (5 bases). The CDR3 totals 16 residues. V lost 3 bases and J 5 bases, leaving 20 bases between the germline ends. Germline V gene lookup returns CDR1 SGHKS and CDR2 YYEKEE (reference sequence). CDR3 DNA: TGTGCCAGCAGCTACGGACACTCTGGACTGGGATATGGCTACACCTTC. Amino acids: CASSYGHSGLGYGYTF. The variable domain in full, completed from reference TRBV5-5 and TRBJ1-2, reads DAGVTQSPTHLIKTRGQQVTLRCSPISGHKSVSWYQQVLGQGPQFIFQYYEKEERGRGNFPDRFSARQFPNYSSELNVNALLLGDSALYLCASSYGHSGLGYGYTFGSGTRLTVV.

CDR3 bases: TGTGCCAGCAGGAACAGGGGGCTCGATGAAAAACTGTTTTTT. Translating it yields CASRNRGLDEKLFF. The V gene is TRBV2, the J gene TRBJ1-4, with 9 bases matching TRBD1. The CDR3 extends over 14 amino acids. Germline CDR1 reads SNHLY; CDR2 reads FYNNEI. J lost 6 bases, V lost 6 bases, and 5 bases had no gene match.

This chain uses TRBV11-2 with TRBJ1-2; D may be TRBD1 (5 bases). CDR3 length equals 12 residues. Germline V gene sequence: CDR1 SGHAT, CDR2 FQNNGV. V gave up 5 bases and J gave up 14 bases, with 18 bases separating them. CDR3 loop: CASSRDRDERTF. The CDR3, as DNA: TGTGCCAGCAGCCGCGACAGAGACGAGAGGACCTTC.

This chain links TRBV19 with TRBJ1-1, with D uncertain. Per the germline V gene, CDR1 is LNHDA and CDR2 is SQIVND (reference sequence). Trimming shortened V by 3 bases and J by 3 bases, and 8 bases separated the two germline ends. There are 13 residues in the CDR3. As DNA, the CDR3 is TGTGCCAGTAGTATCATGAGGGACACTGAAGCTTTCTTT. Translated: CASSIMRDTEAFF.